This T cell receptor beta chain emerged from a study of monozygotic twins with inflammatory bowel disease. Turning to this clonotype: The antigen is undetermined.

The authors ran two nested PCRs of 16 and 9 cycles on TCRalpha and TCRbeta cDNA. TCRdb reanalyzed the 5' RACE reads and collapses them to one entry per CDR3 protein, without DNA. Its table records about 450,000 distinct CDR3 sequences. Study observations and caveats: Researchers reported no repertoire similarity difference between concordant and discordant twins, possibly from limited power.

CDR3 length: 15 amino acids. The germline gives CDR1 MNHEY, CDR2 SVGAGI. V and J are TRBV6-5 and TRBJ1-5. The TCR comes from a human donor with ulcerative colitis or Crohn's disease, or a healthy co-twin of an affected twin (not recorded which). Sequencing input: blood. CDR3 protein: CASSYSTGDNQPQHF.